The 10 T cell receptor beta chains below were found in one sample sequenced in a study of shared clonotypes between healthy human individuals. Libraries were prepared by immunoSEQ multiplex PCR; TCRdb keeps only in-frame clonotypes and omits some of them. Of roughly 2,000,000 clones listed, about 94% are singletons. CD8 cells regarded as naive lacked CD45RO, were positively chosen for CCR7, and omitted terminally differentiated effector memory CD45RA+ cells. Sequencing was performed on naive CD8+ T cells from PBMCs. These receptors all come from a young man in good health. Some clones in this sample may be carry-over from other donors' samples.

The chain combines TRBV10-2 with TRBJ2-7; the D is unclear. The CDR3 consists of 11 residues. Germline V gene lookup returns CDR1 WSHSY and CDR2 SAAADI. Deletions cut 6 bases from V and 2 bases from J, with 5 bases between. The chain's CDR3 is CASRSPYEQYF. In DNA, the CDR3 is TGCGCCAGCAGGTCCCCCTACGAGCAGTACTTC.

The count of this clone is one. The CDR3 is CASSAGQDSSYNEQFF. Here the CDR3 DNA reads TGTGCCAGCAGCGCGGGTCAGGACAGCTCCTACAATGAGCAGTTCTTC. This sequence joins TRBV7-3 and TRBJ2-1; tentatively, D is TRBD1 (6 bases). The CDR3 is 16 amino acids. Germline CDR1 reads SGHTA; CDR2 reads FQGTGA. Trimming removed 5 bases from V and 0 bases from J, with 14 bases in between.

The V call is TRBV27, the J call TRBJ2-7; 12 nucleotides line up with TRBD1. The CDR3 runs 15 residues. The V gene's germline CDR1 is MNHEY and CDR2 SMNVEV (reference sequence). The J segment lost 4 bases and the V segment lost 6 bases, leaving 7 bases of the junction unmatched. CDR3 in amino acids: CASRPGTGGWYEQYF. CDR3 bases: TGTGCCAGCAGGCCCGGGACAGGGGGCTGGTACGAGCAGTACTTC.

CDR3 protein: CASSARTVSRGFYEQYF. In nucleotides, the CDR3 is TGTGCCAGCAGTGCCCGGACAGTCAGTAGAGGATTTTACGAGCAGTACTTC. This chain links TRBV27 with TRBJ2-7; weak D call: TRBD1 (6 bases). This CDR3 comprises 17 residues. V lost 5 bases and J 4 bases, leaving 24 bases between the germline ends. Germline V CDR1 and CDR2: MNHEY, SMNVEV (reference sequence).

This rearrangement joins TRBV28 to TRBJ1-1; D gene uncertain. Germline CDR1 is MDHEN and CDR2 is SYDVKM. Trimming removed 3 bases at V and 6 bases at J, with 14 bases between. This CDR3 has 14 amino acids. CDR3 in DNA: TGTGCCAGCAGTTTTCTTCCGGGAAGTTCTGAAGCTTTCTTT. This gives the protein CASSFLPGSSEAFF.

Only a few counts were recorded for this clone. The chain carries TRBV19 and TRBJ1-1; 7 nucleotides match TRBD1. V was clipped by 6 bases and J by 5 bases; unmatched bases: 6. This CDR3 region has 13 residues. CDR1 is LNHDA and CDR2 is SQIVND in the germline V gene (reference sequence). CDR3 DNA: TGTGCCAGTAGCTATGACAGGGAAACTGAAGCTTTCTTT. Translation gives CASSYDRETEAFF.

The CDR3 region has the DNA TGTGCCTGGAGTGTACGTGGGGAGATCTACGAGCAGTACTTC. Protein product: CAWSVRGEIYEQYF. This chain joins TRBV30 and TRBJ2-5, with a tentative D call TRBD2 (5 bases). The J call may be mistaken, given a closer DNA end match to TRBJ2-7. The CDR3 spans 14 residues. Germline V CDR1 and CDR2: GTSNPN, SVGIG (reference sequence).

V usage is TRBV7-9 and J usage is TRBJ1-1; TRBD1 agrees at 10 bases. V lost 4 bases to trimming and J lost 10 bases; unmatched junction nucleotides: 15. Per germline, CDR1 SEHNR and CDR2 FQNEAQ (reference sequence). This CDR3 region has 16 residues. The CDR3 protein is CASSSGFQTGGRVAFF. Written as DNA, the CDR3 is TGTGCCAGCAGCTCAGGGTTTCAGACAGGGGGCCGGGTAGCTTTCTTT.

This clone has just one count. This chain's CDR3 is CASSSPTTPRAYEQYF. The CDR3 bases are TGTGCCAGTAGTTCCCCAACGACCCCGAGGGCCTACGAGCAGTACTTC. The chain has TRBV19 and TRBJ2-7, with TRBD2 as a possible D gene (5 bases). Germline assignment: CDR1 LNHDA and CDR2 SQIVND (reference sequence). The CDR3 loop spans 16 amino acids. Trimming pared 5 bases from V and 2 bases from J, leaving 19 bases between. Variable domain in full (rest from reference TRBV19 and TRBJ2-7): DGGITQSPKYLFRKEGQNVTLSCEQNLNHDAMYWYRQDPGQGLRLIYYSQIVNDFQKGDIAEGYSVSREKKESFPLTVTSAQKNPTAFYLCASSSPTTPRAYEQYFGPGTRLTVT.

The chain has TRBV4-2 and TRBJ2-5; 7 bases are a match to TRBD1. The J segment lost 5 bases and the V segment lost 0 bases, leaving 6 bases of the junction unmatched. The CDR3 totals 15 residues. Per germline, CDR1 LGHNA and CDR2 YNFKEQ. CDR3 in amino acids: CASSQDDRVGETQYF. In DNA form, the CDR3 reads TGTGCCAGCAGCCAAGATGACAGGGTAGGCGAGACCCAGTACTTC.